This passage covers 27 T cell receptor beta chains from one sample sequenced in a study of technical replicates of blood from several donors. Some clones are missing from TCRdb's copy, which holds only in-frame ones; the method was immunoSEQ multiplex PCR. The table includes more than 65,000 clones, over 95% detected once. Source material: T cells isolated from PBMCs. Receptors originate from a human donor in good health.

This chain uses TRBV10-3 with TRBJ1-5; D possibly corresponds to TRBD1 (5 bases). V lost 3 bases to trimming and J lost 15 bases, with 18 bases between them. Germline-derived CDR1 and CDR2 are ENHRY and SYGVKD. The CDR3 length is 13 residues. DNA of the CDR3: TGTGCCATCAGTGAAATGGTAGGGGACTTGACGCATTTT. It codes for CAISEMVGDLTHF.

The V call is TRBV9, the J call TRBJ1-2, with TRBD1 matching 7 bases. With V trimmed by 4 bases and J by 8 bases, 5 bases remained unmatched. The CDR3 is 12 amino acids. Germline loops: CDR1 SGDLS, CDR2 YYNGEE. The CDR3: CASSSNRGGYTF. CDR3 DNA sequence: TGTGCCAGCAGCTCCAACAGGGGCGGCTACACCTTC.

The V call is TRBV7-2, the J call TRBJ2-3; D is undetermined. The V gene's germline CDR1 is SGHTA and CDR2 FQGNSA. Trimming removed 3 bases at V and 6 bases at J, with 7 bases between. This CDR3 contains 12 residues. CDR3 amino acids: CASSFNYDTQYF. The CDR3 region has the DNA TGTGCCAGCAGCTTCAACTATGATACGCAGTATTTT.

This clone was counted a single time. V is TRBV4-2 and J is TRBJ2-1; TRBD2 might be the D (7 bases). Germline V gene lookup returns CDR1 LGHNA and CDR2 YNFKEQ. This CDR3 spans 14 amino acids. The V end lost 10 bases, the J end lost 4 bases, and 17 bases lay between the germline ends. The CDR3 sequence: CATSGGAYYNEQFF. DNA for the CDR3: TGTGCCACCTCGGGGGGCGCCTATTACAATGAGCAGTTCTTC.

This chain uses TRBV10-3 with TRBJ1-1; D perhaps matches TRBD1 (6 bases). V was trimmed by 1 base and J by 3 bases, leaving 12 bases between them. The CDR3 is 15 amino acids. Germline V gives CDR1 ENHRY, CDR2 SYGVKD. CDR3 amino acids: CAISEFRGMDTEAFF. Here the CDR3 DNA reads TGTGCCATCAGTGAGTTCAGGGGAATGGACACTGAAGCTTTCTTT.

The gene calls are TRBV4-1 and TRBJ2-5, with 8 nucleotides matching TRBD2. After removal of 3 bases from V and 4 bases from J, the junction contained 7 bases not matched to a gene. The length of the CDR3 is 15 residues. CDR1 and CDR2 from the germline V gene are MGHRA and YSYEKL. CDR3 coding DNA: TGCGCCAGCAGCCAGAGGCTAGCGGGCGGAGAGACCCAGTACTTC. Amino acid sequence: CASSQRLAGGETQYF.

The V and J genes are TRBV14 and TRBJ1-2; D not certain. Trimming shortened V by 2 bases and J by 4 bases, and 5 bases separated the two germline ends. Germline V CDR1 and CDR2: SGHDN, FVKESK. The CDR3 contains 12 residues. CDR3 DNA sequence: TGTGCCAGCAGCCAATCGGGCTATGGCTACACCTTC. Translation gives CASSQSGYGYTF.

The sample holds one count of this clone. The chain carries TRBV4-3 and TRBJ2-1, with 10 nucleotides matching TRBD2. Germline V gene data show CDR1 as LGHNA and CDR2 as YSLEER. The CDR3 is 15 amino acids. With V trimmed by 0 bases and J by 7 bases, 3 bases remained unmatched. The CDR3 loop reads CASSQETSGDNEQFF. The CDR3 DNA reads as TGCGCCAGCAGCCAAGAAACTAGCGGGGATAATGAGCAGTTCTTC.

V gene TRBV5-8 combines with J gene TRBJ2-1; TRBD2 is a possible D gene (6 bases). The CDR3 contains 16 residues. CDR1 is SGHTS and CDR2 is YDEGEE in the germline V gene. With 1 base removed from V and 3 bases from J, the gap between germline ends came to 14 bases. The CDR3, as DNA: TGTGCCAGCAGCTTGCGCGGCCTAGCGAACTACAATGAGCAGTTCTTC. Its protein is CASSLRGLANYNEQFF.

The chain employs TRBV7-9 and TRBJ2-2; a possible D gene is TRBD1 (5 bases). Trimming took off 5 bases at V and 7 bases at J, with 8 bases between the two ends. Germline lookup yields CDR1 SEHNR and CDR2 FQNEAQ (reference sequence). The CDR3 contains 12 residues. The CDR3 is CASSQGGGELFF. The CDR3 DNA sequence: TGTGCCAGCAGCCAGGGTGGCGGGGAGCTGTTTTTT. Filled out from reference TRBV7-9 and TRBJ2-2, the complete variable domain reads DTGVSQNPRHKITKRGQNVTFRCDPISEHNRLYWYRQTLGQGPEFLTYFQNEAQLEKSRLLSDRFSAERPKGSFSTLEIQRTEQGDSAMYLCASSQGGGELFFGEGSRLTVL.

The CDR3 DNA follows: TGTGCCAGCAGCCCTCGGACAGATGGCTACACCTTC. It encodes CASSPRTDGYTF. The chain is built from TRBV11-2 and TRBJ1-2; D might be TRBD1 (6 bases). Trimming shortened V by 5 bases and J by 6 bases, and 10 bases separated the two germline ends. The CDR3 extends over 12 amino acids. Germline loops: CDR1 SGHAT, CDR2 FQNNGV.

The gene calls are TRBV10-3 and TRBJ2-7, with D uncertain. CDR3 length: 13 residues. V dropped 2 bases and J dropped 0 bases, with 5 bases sitting between them. The V gene's germline CDR1 is ENHRY and CDR2 SYGVKD. The CDR3 DNA follows: TGTGCCATCAGTGAGCTAAGCTCCTACGAGCAGTACTTC. This gives the protein CAISELSSYEQYF.

Regarding this clone: Distinct nucleotide sequences in the sample also encode this CDR3. The chain joins TRBV11-2 to TRBJ2-7, with a weak D call TRBD1 (5 bases). There are 15 residues in the CDR3. CDR1 and CDR2 from the germline V gene are SGHAT and FQNNGV. Trimming removed 1 base from V and 2 bases from J, with 12 bases in between. The CDR3 here is CASSLVGDSPYEQYF. The CDR3 bases are TGTGCCAGCAGCTTAGTAGGCGACAGTCCCTACGAGCAGTACTTC.

The chain couples TRBV5-4 to TRBJ1-2, with TRBD1 matching 12 bases. The germline V gene has CDR1 SGHNT and CDR2 YYREEE (reference sequence). This CDR3 comprises 15 residues. Unmatched junction bases numbered 4, after V lost 3 bases and J lost 4 bases. The DNA for the CDR3 is TGTGCCAGCAGCTCCGGGACAGGGGGCGTCTATGGCTACACCTTC. It yields the protein CASSSGTGGVYGYTF.

The DNA for the CDR3 is TGTGCCAGCAGTGAAGCGGGACTAGCGGGTTACGAGCAGTACTTC. It specifies CASSEAGLAGYEQYF. V gene TRBV6-1 combines with J gene TRBJ2-7; TRBD2 matches 12 bases. CDR1 and CDR2 (germline): MNHNS, SASEGT. The CDR3 has 15 residues. J gave up 4 bases and V 0 bases, and 1 base lay outside the gene matches.

In DNA, the CDR3 is TGTGCCAGCAGCTTAGTGGGGACAGAGTGGTTCTTC. Protein: CASSLVGTEWFF. The chain carries TRBV7-2 and TRBJ2-1, with 7 bases fitting TRBD1. This CDR3 contains 12 residues. Germline V gene lookup returns CDR1 SGHTA and CDR2 FQGNSA. Losses at the gene ends were 1 base for V and 15 bases for J; bases not matched to a gene: 6.

V usage is TRBV4-1 and J usage is TRBJ2-7; a possible D gene is TRBD1 (5 bases). Looked up from germline, CDR1 is MGHRA and CDR2 is YSYEKL. V shed 4 bases and J shed 0 bases, with 10 bases lying between them. There are 14 residues in the CDR3. In DNA, the CDR3 is TGCGCCAGCAGCCTTGTGACAGACTCCTACGAGCAGTACTTC. Protein product: CASSLVTDSYEQYF.

This sequence joins TRBV21-1 and TRBJ1-5; TRBD1, the table's D call, was not compared with the DNA. TRBV21-1 is listed as a pseudogene. The CDR3 has 14 amino acids. CDR3 residues: CASETGGNNQPQHF. DNA of the CDR3: TGTGCCAGCGAGACAGGTGGCAACAATCAGCCCCAGCATTTT.

This chain uses TRBV19 with TRBJ2-7; TRBD1 matches 10 bases. The germline gives CDR1 LNHDA, CDR2 SQIVND (reference sequence). With V trimmed by 9 bases and J by 5 bases, 10 bases remained unmatched. This CDR3 is built from 14 residues. CDR3 protein: CASRGQGITNEQYF. As DNA, the CDR3 is TGTGCCAGCAGGGGACAGGGGATAACCAACGAGCAGTACTTC. The full variable domain, its missing parts supplied by reference TRBV19 and TRBJ2-7, is DGGITQSPKYLFRKEGQNVTLSCEQNLNHDAMYWYRQDPGQGLRLIYYSQIVNDFQKGDIAEGYSVSREKKESFPLTVTSAQKNPTAFYLCASRGQGITNEQYFGPGTRLTVT.

The CDR3 spells CASSLKRRDTGELFF. The DNA of the CDR3 is TGCGCCAGCAGCTTGAAGAGGAGGGACACCGGGGAGCTGTTTTTT. The chain employs TRBV5-1 and TRBJ2-2; maybe TRBD2 (6 bases). The CDR3 is made up of 15 amino acids. Trimming took 1 base from V and 3 from J, leaving 10 bases between them. CDR1 is SGHRS, CDR2 YFSETQ, per germline.

The V and J genes are TRBV5-1 and TRBJ2-7, with 8 bases lining up with TRBD2. From germline, CDR1 is SGHRS and CDR2 YFSETQ. Losses at the gene ends were 2 bases for V and 4 bases for J; bases not matched to a gene: 8. This CDR3 has 15 amino acids. The CDR3 loop is CASSFKAGDLYEQYF. The CDR3 bases are TGCGCCAGCAGCTTTAAAGCGGGAGATCTATACGAGCAGTACTTC.

This sequence joins TRBV28 and TRBJ1-3, with TRBD1 matching 7 bases. The CDR3 loop spans 16 amino acids. Trimming cost V 5 bases and J 0 bases; bases outside gene matches: 7. CDR1 and CDR2 (germline): MDHEN, SYDVKM. The CDR3 is CASSPKTGYSGNTIYF. The CDR3 DNA reads TGTGCCAGCAGTCCGAAGACAGGGTACTCTGGAAACACCATATATTTT.

The chain couples TRBV19 to TRBJ2-1, with a tentative D call TRBD2 (7 bases). The V end lost 3 bases, the J end lost 7 bases, and 16 bases lay between the germline ends. The CDR3 spans 15 residues. Germline assignment: CDR1 LNHDA and CDR2 SQIVND (reference sequence). CDR3 sequence: CASSIGARGGNEQFF. DNA of the CDR3: TGTGCCAGTAGTATCGGGGCCAGGGGAGGGAATGAGCAGTTCTTC.

V is TRBV4-1 and J is TRBJ2-5, with 7 bases lining up with TRBD1. V was pared by 2 bases and J by 2 bases, with 14 bases of the junction left unmatched. CDR1 and CDR2 (germline): MGHRA, YSYEKL. CDR3 size: 18 residues. As DNA, the CDR3 is TGCGCCAGCAGCCAAAAGGATCTCGGGGCAGGGGGACAAGAGACCCAGTACTTC. Amino acids: CASSQKDLGAGGQETQYF.

This chain connects TRBV10-3 to TRBJ2-3; 9 bases agree with TRBD2. From germline, CDR1 is ENHRY and CDR2 SYGVKD. The trim removed 4 bases at V and 4 bases at J, leaving 6 bases unmatched. The CDR3 loop spans 15 amino acids. CDR3 sequence reads: CAISGTSDTPDTQYF. The CDR3 nucleotides are TGTGCCATCAGTGGGACTAGCGATACCCCAGATACGCAGTATTTT.

This sequence joins TRBV10-3 and TRBJ2-7; 8 bases fit TRBD2. Trimming at V came to 7 bases and at J to 3 bases, leaving 8 bases not matched to a gene. The CDR3 loop spans 14 amino acids. The germline gives CDR1 ENHRY, CDR2 SYGVKD. CDR3 bases: TGTGCCATCACTCTGGGTAGCGGGGACTACGAGCAGTACTTC. Protein: CAITLGSGDYEQYF.

This chain connects TRBV15 to TRBJ1-4; TRBD1 matches 7 bases. CDR1 is LNHNV and CDR2 is YYDKDF in the germline V gene (reference sequence). The CDR3 has 15 residues. Trimming cost V 5 bases and J 7 bases; bases outside gene matches: 10. The CDR3 loop is CATSYFRGLGEKLFF. The DNA for the CDR3 is TGTGCCACCAGCTATTTTAGGGGGCTGGGTGAAAAACTGTTTTTT.